These 28 T cell receptor beta chains came from one sample sequenced in a study of T cell clones after liver transplantation. Data came from immunoSEQ multiplex PCR; TCRdb stores just in-frame clones and leaves some out. The data hold some 59,000 clones, with about 64% observed a single time. The sample was CD4+ T cells from blood, taken before liver transplant. The receptors derive from a human donor who received a liver transplant.

This clone was recorded at least ten times. The chain has TRBV28 and TRBJ2-7, with 7 bases aligning to TRBD1. The CDR3 runs to 13 residues. CDR1 and CDR2 (germline): MDHEN, SYDVKM. The V gene end was trimmed by 1 base and the J gene end by 7 bases; junction bases not matched to a gene: 4. CDR3 in amino acids: CASSLYRGREQYF. The CDR3 region has the DNA TGTGCCAGCAGTTTATACAGGGGTAGGGAGCAGTACTTC.

This clone has a count of ten or more. V and J are TRBV6-5 and TRBJ1-1, with D possibly matching TRBD1 (6 bases). The CDR3 covers 14 residues. From germline, CDR1 is MNHEY and CDR2 SVGAGI. V shed 0 bases and J shed 5 bases, with 10 bases lying between them. CDR3 region: CASSYSNRVTEAFF. As DNA, the CDR3 is TGTGCCAGCAGTTACTCTAACAGGGTTACTGAAGCTTTCTTT.

This rearrangement joins TRBV27 to TRBJ2-4, with 8 nucleotides matching TRBD1. The V gene end was trimmed by 7 bases and the J gene end by 0 bases; junction bases not matched to a gene: 5. This CDR3 has 15 residues. Germline lookup yields CDR1 MNHEY and CDR2 SMNVEV (reference sequence). Here the CDR3 DNA reads TGTGCCAGCACCCGGACAGGGTTAGCCAAAAACATTCAGTACTTC. This sequence encodes CASTRTGLAKNIQYF.

The chain combines TRBV5-5 with TRBJ2-3; weak D call: TRBD1 (6 bases). With 0 bases removed from V and 2 bases from J, the gap between germline ends came to 13 bases. The germline gives CDR1 SGHKS, CDR2 YYEKEE (reference sequence). This CDR3 is built from 16 residues. The CDR3, as DNA: TGTGCCAGCAGCTTGGCGCCGGACAGCCTCACAGATACGCAGTATTTT. Translated, it gives CASSLAPDSLTDTQYF.

V gene TRBV7-8 combines with J gene TRBJ2-7; TRBD2 matches at 7 bases. Trimming cost V 0 bases and J 1 base; bases outside gene matches: 6. Germline V gives CDR1 SGHVS, CDR2 FQNEAQ. There are 16 residues in the CDR3. This chain's CDR3 is CASSLAHGGSSYEQYF. The CDR3 DNA reads as TGTGCCAGCAGCTTAGCCCACGGGGGGTCTTCCTACGAGCAGTACTTC. Full variable domain (rest looked up from reference TRBV7-8 and TRBJ2-7): GAGVSQSPRYKVAKRGQDVALRCDPISGHVSLFWYQQALGQGPEFLTYFQNEAQLDKSGLPSDRFFAERPEGSVSTLKIQRTQQEDSAVYLCASSLAHGGSSYEQYFGPGTRLTVT.

V and J are TRBV2 and TRBJ2-7; TRBD2 aligns across 11 bases. V trimming: 1 base; J trimming: 6 bases; junction bases outside the gene matches: 2. The CDR3 is 14 amino acids. CDR1 SNHLY and CDR2 FYNNEI come from the germline V gene. The CDR3 is CASSEVTSGVEQYF. The CDR3 nucleotides are TGTGCCAGCAGTGAAGTGACTAGCGGGGTCGAGCAGTACTTC. The complete variable domain, with remaining parts taken from reference TRBV2 and TRBJ2-7, reads EPEVTQTPSHQVTQMGQEVILRCVPISNHLYFYWYRQILGQKVEFLVSFYNNEISEKSEIFDDQFSVERPDGSNFTLKIRSTKLEDSAMYFCASSEVTSGVEQYFGPGTRLTVT.

The rearrangement links TRBV19 to TRBJ1-5, with TRBD1 as a possible D gene (6 bases). Germline values: CDR1 LNHDA, CDR2 SQIVND (reference sequence). Between the trimmed V and J ends, which lost 5 bases and 4 bases, there was a span of 12 bases. The CDR3 runs 14 residues. For the CDR3, the DNA is TGTGCCAGTAGTCCATTTAGGGGGAATCAGCCCCAGCATTTT. Translated, it gives CASSPFRGNQPQHF.

This clone was seen a single time. J is TRBJ1-6 and V is TRBV13; 8 bases map to TRBD1. The CDR3 length is 16 residues. The V gene's germline CDR1 is PRHDT and CDR2 FYEKMQ (reference sequence). Trimming took 2 bases from V and 3 from J; bases not matched to a gene: 3. The CDR3 loop reads CASSLQGAGYNSPLHF. The CDR3 DNA follows: TGTGCCAGCAGCTTACAGGGGGCCGGCTATAATTCACCCCTCCACTTT.

The genes are TRBV6-1 and TRBJ1-6; D perhaps matches TRBD1 (5 bases). Germline lookup yields CDR1 MNHNS and CDR2 SASEGT. The CDR3 is 14 residues long. Trimming pared 8 bases from V and 8 bases from J, leaving 16 bases between. The CDR3 here is CASLDSTVYSPLHF. In nucleotides, the CDR3 is TGTGCCAGCCTAGACTCGACAGTTTATTCACCCCTCCACTTT.

The chain uses TRBV28 and TRBJ2-2; D is uncertain. The CDR3 length is 12 residues. Trimming stripped 5 bases from V and 3 bases from J, with 4 bases between. Germline V gene sequence: CDR1 MDHEN, CDR2 SYDVKM. The CDR3 reads CASSPDTGELFF. CDR3 bases: TGTGCCAGCAGTCCGGACACCGGGGAGCTGTTTTTT.

V gene TRBV7-9 combines with J gene TRBJ2-7; maybe TRBD1 (5 bases). This CDR3 is built from 14 residues. Trimming shortened V by 1 base and J by 5 bases, and 12 bases separated the two germline ends. From germline, CDR1 is SEHNR and CDR2 FQNEAQ (reference sequence). The DNA of the CDR3 is TGTGCCAGCAGCTTAGGCAGGGTGAGGAACGAGCAGTACTTC. It specifies CASSLGRVRNEQYF.

This chain links TRBV11-3 with TRBJ1-1; D is uncertain. Germline loops: CDR1 SGHNT, CDR2 YENEEA. The V and J ends lost 1 base and 4 bases respectively, with 7 bases between them. The CDR3 has 13 amino acids. Written as DNA, the CDR3 is TGTGCCAGCAGCTTAGGTCCTTTCACTGAAGCTTTCTTT. This sequence encodes CASSLGPFTEAFF. Full variable domain (missing parts from reference TRBV11-3 and TRBJ1-1): EAGVVQSPRYKIIEKKQPVAFWCNPISGHNTLYWYLQNLGQGPELLIRYENEEAVDDSQLPKDRFSAERLKGVDSTLKIQPAELGDSAVYLCASSLGPFTEAFFGQGTRLTVV.

The chain uses TRBV30 and TRBJ1-6, with D perhaps matching TRBD1 (5 bases). Deletions cut 3 bases from V and 9 bases from J, with 9 bases between. Germline V gene lookup returns CDR1 GTSNPN and CDR2 SVGIG (reference sequence). CDR3 length: 12 amino acids. The CDR3 region is CAWREQGSPLHF. CDR3 in DNA: TGTGCCTGGAGGGAGCAGGGTTCACCCCTCCACTTT.

V is TRBV15 and J is TRBJ2-7, with D possibly TRBD1 on 5 matching bases. The CDR3 covers 16 residues. The germline gives CDR1 LNHNV, CDR2 YYDKDF (reference sequence). Trimming left V 0 bases short and J 0 bases short, with 12 bases between. CDR3 in DNA: TGTGCCACCAGCAGAGATTTAGGGGTTAGCTCCTACGAGCAGTACTTC. Translation: CATSRDLGVSSYEQYF.

This chain joins TRBV6-5 and TRBJ1-5, with D possibly being TRBD1 (6 bases). CDR1 and CDR2 (germline): MNHEY, SVGAGI. V lost 6 bases, J lost 0 bases, and 12 bases lay in between. The CDR3 contains 15 residues. The CDR3 is CASRRTVNSNQPQHF. The CDR3 nucleotides read TGTGCCAGCAGGAGGACAGTTAATAGCAATCAGCCCCAGCATTTT.

This clone was observed once. V gene TRBV5-1 combines with J gene TRBJ1-4; TRBD1 is a possible D gene (6 bases). Germline V gene data show CDR1 as SGHRS and CDR2 as YFSETQ. Trimming shortened V by 4 bases and J by 8 bases, and 21 bases separated the two germline ends. The CDR3 covers 16 residues. CDR3 loop: CASSPQATGREEKLFF. For the CDR3, the DNA is TGCGCCAGCAGCCCTCAAGCGACAGGCCGAGAGGAAAAACTGTTTTTT.

The sample holds one count of this clone. This chain uses TRBV9 with TRBJ2-7; 9 bases match TRBD1. The V and J ends lost 5 bases and 4 bases, in that order; junction bases with no gene match: 7. This CDR3 has 14 residues. Germline V gives CDR1 SGDLS, CDR2 YYNGEE. CDR3 nucleotides: TGTGCCAGCAGGGGACAGGGATTTGCTTACGAGCAGTACTTC. It is translated as CASRGQGFAYEQYF.

This clone was picked up many times. This rearrangement joins TRBV28 to TRBJ1-1; perhaps TRBD1 as D (6 bases). Trimming pared 7 bases from V and 2 bases from J, leaving 17 bases between. The length of the CDR3 is 15 residues. The germline V gene encodes CDR1 MDHEN and CDR2 SYDVKM. This CDR3 reads CASIGGGEGNTEAFF. CDR3 bases: TGTGCCAGCATCGGGGGCGGGGAGGGAAACACTGAAGCTTTCTTT.

V usage is TRBV9 and J usage is TRBJ2-3; perhaps TRBD2 as D (7 bases). The V gene lost 2 bases and the J gene lost 3 bases, with 16 bases spanning the gap. CDR1 and CDR2 (germline): SGDLS, YYNGEE. The CDR3 covers 16 residues. The CDR3: CASSVLWGGWTDTQYF. The CDR3 DNA is TGTGCCAGCAGCGTTCTTTGGGGGGGCTGGACAGATACGCAGTATTTT. Drawing the rest from reference TRBV9 and TRBJ2-3, the complete variable domain is DSGVTQTPKHLITATGQRVTLRCSPRSGDLSVYWYQQSLDQGLQFLIQYYNGEERAKGNILERFSAQQFPDLHSELNLSSLELGDSALYFCASSVLWGGWTDTQYFGPGTRLTVL.

The sample holds many counts of this clone. The rearrangement joins TRBV7-2 to TRBJ1-2, with D perhaps matching TRBD1 (5 bases). Germline values: CDR1 SGHTA, CDR2 FQGNSA. The CDR3 covers 13 residues. V lost 0 bases to trimming and J lost 8 bases, with 10 bases between them. Written as DNA, the CDR3 is TGTGCCAGCAGCTTAGCTGGGTCAGGGGGCTACACCTTC. Encoded protein: CASSLAGSGGYTF.

The CDR3 DNA follows: TGTGCCAGCATGGGGGGAGCTGGGCCCCAGCATTTT. Amino acids: CASMGGAGPQHF. This chain links TRBV2 with TRBJ1-5; possibly TRBD1 for D (5 bases). CDR3 length: 12 residues. The V gene's germline CDR1 is SNHLY and CDR2 FYNNEI. The ends were cut back, 7 bases at V and 9 bases at J, with 13 bases in the middle.

V usage is TRBV4-1 and J usage is TRBJ1-6; maybe TRBD1 (5 bases). The CDR3 contains 20 residues. Trimming left V 1 base short and J 0 bases short, with 19 bases between. Germline values: CDR1 MGHRA, CDR2 YSYEKL. This CDR3 is CASSQVTGDSQSSYNSPLHF. Written as DNA, the CDR3 is TGCGCCAGCAGCCAAGTTACAGGCGACAGCCAGAGCTCCTATAATTCACCCCTCCACTTT.

This clone has a handful of counts. The genes are TRBV11-1 and TRBJ2-3, with D possibly TRBD2 on 5 matching bases. V was cut by 3 bases and J by 6 bases, with 13 bases left in between. CDR3 size: 14 residues. Germline-derived CDR1 and CDR2 are SGHAT and FQDESV (reference sequence). CDR3 loop: CASSFPGVRDTQYF. The DNA for the CDR3 is TGTGCCAGCAGCTTCCCCGGGGTGAGGGATACGCAGTATTTT.

This clone was picked up a small number of times. The chain carries TRBV6-5 and TRBJ2-7, with D maybe TRBD2 (7 bases). Trimming stripped 5 bases from V and 3 bases from J, with 17 bases between. The CDR3 sequence is 15 residues long. Germline lookup yields CDR1 MNHEY and CDR2 SVGAGI. The CDR3 DNA sequence: TGTGCCAGCAGTAGTCCGGTCGGGGGGCGCTACGAGCAGTACTTC. This encodes CASSSPVGGRYEQYF.

This chain joins TRBV30 and TRBJ2-6; a weak D match, TRBD1 (5 bases). The V and J ends lost 3 bases and 2 bases respectively, with 5 bases between them. Per the germline V gene, CDR1 is GTSNPN and CDR2 is SVGIG (reference sequence). This CDR3 has 13 residues. CDR3 residues: CAWRTAGANVLTF. For the CDR3, the DNA is TGTGCCTGGAGGACAGCTGGGGCCAACGTCCTGACTTTC. Based on the CDR3 plus reference TRBV30 and TRBJ2-6, the full variable domain is SQTIHQWPATLVQPVGSPLSLECTVEGTSNPNLYWYRQAAGRGLQLLFYSVGIGQISSEVPQNLSASRPQDRQFILSSKKLLLSDSGFYLCAWRTAGANVLTFGAGSRLTVL.

CDR3 residues: CASSYGTEFSPLHF. The CDR3 nucleotides read TGTGCCAGCAGTTATGGGACAGAATTTTCACCCCTCCACTTT. The chain is built from TRBV6-6 and TRBJ1-6; TRBD1 agrees at 7 bases. The V and J ends lost 3 bases and 9 bases, in that order; junction bases with no gene match: 5. The CDR3 runs to 14 residues. The germline CDR1 and CDR2 sequences are MNHNY and SVGAGI (reference sequence).

This chain connects TRBV7-6 to TRBJ2-7, with 10 nucleotides matching TRBD1. CDR3 length: 14 amino acids. J gave up 4 bases and V 5 bases, and 5 bases lay outside the gene matches. CDR1 is SGHVS and CDR2 is FNYEAQ in the germline V gene. CDR3 residues: CASSGGDRGYEQYF. CDR3 bases: TGTGCCAGCAGCGGGGGGGACAGGGGTTACGAGCAGTACTTC.

The rearrangement joins TRBV19 to TRBJ1-2, with 7 bases matching TRBD1. This CDR3 comprises 13 residues. J gave up 7 bases and V 5 bases, and 7 bases lay outside the gene matches. From germline, CDR1 is LNHDA and CDR2 SQIVND (reference sequence). The CDR3 reads CASSLGQEAGYTF. CDR3 DNA sequence: TGTGCCAGTAGTCTCGGACAGGAAGCTGGCTACACCTTC.